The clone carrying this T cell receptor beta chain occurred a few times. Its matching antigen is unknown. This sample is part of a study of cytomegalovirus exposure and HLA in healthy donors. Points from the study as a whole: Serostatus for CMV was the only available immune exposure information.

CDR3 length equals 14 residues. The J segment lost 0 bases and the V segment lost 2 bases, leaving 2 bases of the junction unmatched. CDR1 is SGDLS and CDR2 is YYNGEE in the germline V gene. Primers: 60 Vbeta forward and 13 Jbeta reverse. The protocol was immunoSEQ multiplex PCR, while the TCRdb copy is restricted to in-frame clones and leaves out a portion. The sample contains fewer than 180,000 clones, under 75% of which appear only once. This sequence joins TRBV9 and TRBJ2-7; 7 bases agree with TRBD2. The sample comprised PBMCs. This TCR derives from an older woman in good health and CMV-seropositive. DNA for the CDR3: TGTGCCAGCAGCGTCCGGGACTACTCCTACGAGCAGTACTTC. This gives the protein CASSVRDYSYEQYF.